These T cell receptor beta chains were read from a single sample in a study of T cell repertoires in cytomegalovirus infection. The antigens for these receptors are not known. MiXCR, applied by TCRdb to the reads, yields one record per CDR3 protein. The table lists 650,000 to 850,000 distinct CDR3 sequences, roughly 28% of them singletons. The sample consisted of cultured CD8+ T cells from PBMCs, taken from culture after CMV antigen stimulation. These receptor sequences come from a human donor in good health (CMV status not recorded). Some clones in this sample may be carry-over from other donors' samples. The CDR3 runs from the conserved cysteine through the conserved F or W. The D gene is left open where the match is weak. The size of a clone is reported for some rows only, either as once, few or many, or as a class for expanded clones.

d_call	j_call	clone_size	v_call	cdr3_nt	cdr3_aa
-	TRBJ1-2	-	TRBV6-1	TGTGCCAGCGAACTGGGTGGTGGCTACACCTTC	CASELGGGYTF
TRBD1	TRBJ2-3	few	TRBV7-6	TGTGCCAGCAGCTTAGCAGAGACAGGGGAGAGCACAGATACGCAGTATTTT	CASSLAETGESTDTQYF
-	TRBJ2-1	-	TRBV20-1	TGCAGTGTTGTCCCGGGGTTCTCATCCTACAATGAGCAGTTCTTC	CSVVPGFSSYNEQFF
-	TRBJ1-2	-	TRBV12-3/TRBV12-4	TGTGCCAACAATTTCGGCCGGGAGAATGGCTACACCTTC	CANNFGRENGYTF
-	TRBJ2-2	-	TRBV7-3	TGTGCCAGCAGCTTAAGAGGAGGGGCGGAAACCGGGGAGCTGTTTTTT	CASSLRGGAETGELFF
TRBD2	TRBJ2-1	few	TRBV7-8	TGTGCCAGCAGCTCTCTACTAGCGGGGTCCAATGAGCAGTTCTTC	CASSSLLAGSNEQFF
-	TRBJ2-2	-	TRBV5-5	TGTGCCAGCAGCTTGGGTACAATGAACACCGGGGAGCTGTTTTTT	CASSLGTMNTGELFF
-	TRBJ2-1	-	TRBV5-1	TGCGCCAGCAGCGCATACAGGGTTTCCTACAATGAGCAGTTCTTC	CASSAYRVSYNEQFF
-	TRBJ2-1	-	TRBV4-1	TGTGCCAGCAGCCAAAAAAGGGTCGGAGCTGCGCGGTACAATGAGCAGTTCTTC	CASSQKRVGAARYNEQFF
TRBD1	TRBJ1-2	-	TRBV27	TGTGCCAGCAGTAACCCGACAGGGAACTACACCTTC	CASSNPTGNYTF
TRBD2	TRBJ2-1	-	TRBV7-3	TGTGCCAGCAGCTTCTGGGGGACGGGGACTACCGATGAGCAGTTCTTC	CASSFWGTGTTDEQFF
-	TRBJ2-3	many	TRBV7-9	TGTGCCAGCAGCCCAACGGACACCATCACAGATACGCAGTATTTT	CASSPTDTITDTQYF
-	TRBJ1-1	-	TRBV3-1	TGTGCCAGCAGCCAAGACTCAGGAACGGCTGAAGCTTTCTTT	CASSQDSGTAEAFF
-	TRBJ2-2	few	TRBV12-3/TRBV12-4	TGTGCCAGCAAAGGAGCCGGGCCGGACACCGGGGAGCTGTTTTTT	CASKGAGPDTGELFF
TRBD1	TRBJ2-7	-	TRBV6-1	TGTGCCAGCAGTGAAGATGACAGGGGGAGCTACGAGCAGTACTTC	CASSEDDRGSYEQYF
-	TRBJ2-6	-	TRBV7-9	TGTGCCAGCAGCCCGGACCGCGGTGGGGCCAACGTCCTGACTTTC	CASSPDRGGANVLTF
TRBD1	TRBJ1-3	few	TRBV29-1	TGCAGCGTGGCCGGGACAGGGATCTCTGGAAACACCATATATTTT	CSVAGTGISGNTIYF
TRBD1	TRBJ2-4	few	TRBV6-8	TGTGCCAGCAGCCTGACAGGGGGCGCGAGGAACATTCAGTACTTC	CASSLTGGARNIQYF
-	TRBJ2-1	once	TRBV5-6	TGTGCCAGCAGCTTCTTACCGTCCTACAATGAGCAGTTCTTC	CASSFLPSYNEQFF
TRBD1	TRBJ1-5	-	TRBV19	TGTGCCAGTCACGATTGGGACAGCGATCAGCCCCAGCATTTT	CASHDWDSDQPQHF
-	TRBJ1-2	-	TRBV4-2	TGTGCCAGCAGCCCCAGGGTGTGGGATAACTATGGCTACACCTTC	CASSPRVWDNYGYTF
-	TRBJ2-7	few	TRBV20-1	TGCAGTGCTAGGGGCGGCTCCTACGAGCAGTACTTC	CSARGGSYEQYF
TRBD1	TRBJ2-2	-	TRBV7-9	TGTGCCAGCAGCCCACCGGGACAGGGCAAAACCGGGGAGCTGTTTTTT	CASSPPGQGKTGELFF
TRBD2	TRBJ2-7	few	TRBV27	TGTGCCAGCAGCGCCGGGACTAGCGAGCAGTACTTC	CASSAGTSEQYF
-	TRBJ2-1	-	TRBV6-1	TGTGCCAGCAGTGAGGCGGGACAGCTTGACAATGAGCAGTTCTTC	CASSEAGQLDNEQFF
-	TRBJ2-3	-	TRBV4-1	TGCGCCAGCAGCCAAGAGGCTAGCCGGTACACAGATACGCAGTATTTT	CASSQEASRYTDTQYF
TRBD1	TRBJ2-1	-	TRBV6-1	TGTGCCAGCAGTGGGGCCGGGACAGCCCTCTACAATGAGCAGTTCTTC	CASSGAGTALYNEQFF
TRBD1	TRBJ2-7	-	TRBV2	TGTGCCATTACCGGGACAGGGTACAACGAGCAGTACTTC	CAITGTGYNEQYF
TRBD2	TRBJ2-1	many	TRBV7-9	TGTGCCAGCAGCTTACCCGGGACTAGCATACTTGAGCAGTTCTTC	CASSLPGTSILEQFF
TRBD1	TRBJ2-7	-	TRBV12-3/TRBV12-4	TGTGCCAGCACGGTGAGGGGGCGAGTCTACGAGCAGTACTTC	CASTVRGRVYEQYF
-	TRBJ1-2	few	TRBV9	TGTGCCAGCAGCGGGGGAGGGAGAAGGACCCCGCCTAACTATGGCTACACCTTC	CASSGGGRRTPPNYGYTF
TRBD1	TRBJ1-6	-	TRBV5-5	TGTGCCAGCAGTCAGACAGGGTTCAGTAATTCACCCCTCCACTTT	CASSQTGFSNSPLHF
-	TRBJ1-3	-	TRBV9	TGTGCCAGCAGCCACCCCCAGGGGCCGTCTGGAAACACCATATATTTT	CASSHPQGPSGNTIYF
TRBD1	TRBJ1-1	-	TRBV6-5	TGTGCCAGCAGTTACGGCCAGGGGGCAGGTCTTACTGAAGCTTTCTTT	CASSYGQGAGLTEAFF
-	TRBJ1-4	many	TRBV7-2	TGTGCCAGCAGCTTATGGGGGGGGGATGAAAAACTGTTTTTT	CASSLWGGDEKLFF
TRBD1	TRBJ1-5	many	TRBV7-8	TGTGCCAGCAGCGACAGGGGAGGGGTCGTTCAGCCCCAGCATTTT	CASSDRGGVVQPQHF
-	TRBJ2-2	few	TRBV11-2	TGTGCCAGCAGGGGACATACGAACACCGGGGAGCTGTTTTTT	CASRGHTNTGELFF
-	TRBJ1-2	few	TRBV5-6	TGTGCCAGCAGCGATTACAGCTATGGCTACACCTTC	CASSDYSYGYTF
-	TRBJ1-5	-	TRBV20-1	TGCAGTGCTAGAGAGGAGTGGGAGGATCAGCCCCAGCATTTT	CSAREEWEDQPQHF
-	TRBJ1-2	-	TRBV20-1	TGCAGTGCTAGAGGGGGGCCCTATGGCTACACCTTC	CSARGGPYGYTF
TRBD1	TRBJ1-2	few	TRBV6-8	TGTGCCAGCACCAGACAGGGGAACTATGGCTACACCTTC	CASTRQGNYGYTF
-	TRBJ2-7	-	TRBV28	TGTGCCAGCGAATCGGGGTCAAACTCCTACGAGCAGTACTTC	CASESGSNSYEQYF